Listed here are 26 T cell receptor beta chains from one sample, sequenced in a study of shared clonotypes between healthy human individuals. Clones were read by immunoSEQ multiplex PCR, and TCRdb kept only the in-frame ones, dropping some. The sample holds fewer than 1.4 million clones, around 82% seen once. Sequencing was done on a sample of memory CD4+ T cells from PBMCs. Subset defined: CD45RA-negative fraction. These receptors originate from a man in his late teens or twenties in good health. Some clones in this sample may be carry-over from other donors' samples.

The chain combines TRBV6-1 with TRBJ2-7, with D possibly being TRBD1 or TRBD2 (5 bases each). The CDR3 extends over 17 amino acids. V was cut by 3 bases and J by 3 bases, with 21 bases left in between. Germline assignment: CDR1 MNHNS and CDR2 SASEGT. CDR3: CASSEAGTYAFFYEQYF. CDR3 coding DNA: TGTGCCAGCAGTGAGGCCGGGACCTATGCATTCTTCTACGAGCAGTACTTC.

The J gene is TRBJ2-5, the V gene TRBV9, with TRBD2 identical over 9 bases. With V trimmed by 4 bases and J by 7 bases, 14 bases remained unmatched. Germline CDR1 reads SGDLS; CDR2 reads YYNGEE. The CDR3 extends over 16 amino acids. The CDR3 protein is CASSPLWASGIGTQYF. The CDR3 bases are TGTGCCAGCAGCCCGCTTTGGGCTAGCGGGATTGGGACCCAGTACTTC.

This chain joins TRBV11-1 and TRBJ2-3; D is possibly TRBD1 or TRBD2 (5 bases each). Per the germline V gene, CDR1 is SGHAT and CDR2 is FQDESV (reference sequence). This CDR3 comprises 15 residues. Trimming cost V 5 bases and J 1 base, with 13 bases left between them. CDR3 bases: TGTGCCAGCAGCAGCAGGGACCTTGGCACAGATACGCAGTATTTT. This codes for CASSSRDLGTDTQYF.

The chain joins TRBV28 to TRBJ2-7; possible D gene TRBD2, 6 bases. V shed 5 bases and J shed 0 bases, with 29 bases lying between them. Germline values: CDR1 MDHEN, CDR2 SYDVKM. This CDR3 has 20 residues. CDR3 DNA: TGTGCCAGCAGTCCCTTAACCGGCGGGGCGCCGCAAAAGCTCTCCTACGAGCAGTACTTC. Encoded protein: CASSPLTGGAPQKLSYEQYF.

The chain couples TRBV5-1 to TRBJ1-1, with 7 bases matching TRBD1. The CDR3 totals 14 residues. V trimming: 4 bases; J trimming: 0 bases; junction bases outside the gene matches: 3. Germline values: CDR1 SGHRS, CDR2 YFSETQ. The CDR3 DNA follows: TGCGCCAGCAGCGGGGGACAGATGAACACTGAAGCTTTCTTT. Encoded protein: CASSGGQMNTEAFF. The full variable domain, its missing parts supplied by reference TRBV5-1 and TRBJ1-1, is KAGVTQTPRYLIKTRGQQVTLSCSPISGHRSVSWYQQTPGQGLQFLFEYFSETQRNKGNFPGRFSGRQFSNSRSEMNVSTLELGDSALYLCASSGGQMNTEAFFGQGTRLTVV.

The chain links TRBV5-1 to TRBJ2-7; TRBD2 matches at 7 bases. With V trimmed by 4 bases and J by 2 bases, 6 bases remained unmatched. The germline V gene encodes CDR1 SGHRS and CDR2 YFSETQ. The CDR3 length is 14 residues. The CDR3 sequence: CASSAGEGPYEQYF. DNA of the CDR3: TGCGCCAGCAGCGCGGGGGAGGGACCCTACGAGCAGTACTTC.

Turning to this clone: One base separates it from a far larger clone, so it is likely a read error. The V and J genes are TRBV4-1 and TRBJ1-3, with D unclear. Germline-derived CDR1 and CDR2 are MGHRA and YSYEKL. The CDR3 loop spans 17 amino acids. CDR3 amino acids: CASSHPSGRGTGNTTYF. CDR3 bases: TGCGCCAGCAGCCACCCCTCGGGGAGAGGAACTGGAAACACCACATATTTT.

Of note for this clone: Other DNA sequences in the same sample also yield this CDR3. The rearrangement links TRBV7-3 to TRBJ1-2; 9 bases are shared with TRBD1. J was trimmed by 6 bases and V by 5 bases; bases with no gene match: 4. The germline gives CDR1 SGHTA, CDR2 FQGTGA. The CDR3 is 13 residues long. CDR3 loop: CASSPGQGNGYTF. The CDR3 DNA follows: TGTGCCAGCAGCCCGGGACAGGGAAATGGCTACACCTTC.

The rearrangement uses TRBV9 and TRBJ1-1; TRBD1 aligns across 7 bases. CDR3 length equals 15 residues. V was pared by 4 bases and J by 4 bases, with 10 bases of the junction left unmatched. The germline V gene has CDR1 SGDLS and CDR2 YYNGEE. In DNA form, the CDR3 reads TGTGCCAGCAGCCTATCGACAGGGATCGGCACTGAAGCTTTCTTT. Translated, it gives CASSLSTGIGTEAFF.

The rearrangement uses TRBV7-2 and TRBJ2-2, with 10 bases matching TRBD1. Trimming cost V 5 bases and J 6 bases; bases outside gene matches: 6. CDR1 and CDR2 (germline): SGHTA, FQGNSA. The CDR3 spans 15 residues. The CDR3 spells CASSPTGGAAGELFF. The CDR3 nucleotides read TGTGCCAGCAGCCCGACAGGGGGCGCGGCCGGGGAGCTGTTTTTT.

The chain couples TRBV28 to TRBJ2-1, with D possibly TRBD2 on 6 matching bases. V gave up 6 bases and J gave up 5 bases, with 14 bases separating them. The germline V gene has CDR1 MDHEN and CDR2 SYDVKM. This CDR3 comprises 14 residues. As DNA, the CDR3 is TGTGCCAGCAGGCTAGCGAGTCGGAACAATGAGCAGTTCTTC. It is translated as CASRLASRNNEQFF.

This sequence joins TRBV18 and TRBJ2-4, with 12 bases aligning to TRBD2. The V gene end was trimmed by 3 bases and the J gene end by 3 bases; junction bases not matched to a gene: 6. Per germline, CDR1 KGHSH and CDR2 LQKENI. The CDR3 has 17 amino acids. CDR3: CASSPTSGRSGKNIQYF. In DNA, the CDR3 is TGTGCCAGCTCACCGACTAGCGGGAGAAGTGGCAAAAACATTCAGTACTTC.

The V and J genes are TRBV11-2 and TRBJ2-5; 7 bases agree with TRBD2. Germline trimming cut 3 bases from V and 3 bases from J; bases unmatched to any gene: 4. Germline V lookup: CDR1 SGHAT, CDR2 FQNNGV. The CDR3 length is 14 residues. This CDR3 reads CASSFTSAKETQYF. DNA for the CDR3: TGTGCCAGCAGCTTTACTAGCGCCAAAGAGACCCAGTACTTC. Using reference TRBV11-2 and TRBJ2-5 for the parts outside the CDR3, the full variable domain is EAGVAQSPRYKIIEKRQSVAFWCNPISGHATLYWYQQILGQGPKLLIQFQNNGVVDDSQLPKDRFSAERLKGVDSTLKIQPAKLEDSAVYLCASSFTSAKETQYFGPGTRLLVL.

V is TRBV4-2 and J is TRBJ1-4, with TRBD1 as a possible D gene (6 bases). The V gene lost 4 bases and the J gene lost 7 bases, with 19 bases spanning the gap. This CDR3 comprises 16 residues. Germline assignment: CDR1 LGHNA and CDR2 YNFKEQ. In DNA, the CDR3 is TGTGCCAGCAGCCGAGGGGGGGGCGTTAGAAGTGAAAAACTGTTTTTT. Protein product: CASSRGGGVRSEKLFF.

DNA for the CDR3: TGTGCCAGCAGTGAGTTTTACGGGGGGCCTGGGGCCAACGTCCTGACTTTC. As protein: CASSEFYGGPGANVLTF. The chain recombines TRBV2 with TRBJ2-6, with a tentative D call TRBD2 (7 bases). The CDR3 sequence is 17 residues long. The germline V gene has CDR1 SNHLY and CDR2 FYNNEI. Trimming removed 3 bases from V and 2 bases from J, with 14 bases in between.

The rearrangement uses TRBV5-1 and TRBJ2-4; TRBD1 aligns across 9 bases. J lost 2 bases, V lost 4 bases, and 4 bases had no gene match. CDR3 length: 15 residues. CDR1 and CDR2 (germline): SGHRS, YFSETQ. CDR3 sequence (DNA): TGCGCCAGCAGCACGACAGGGGGGACCAAAAACATTCAGTACTTC. Translation: CASSTTGGTKNIQYF.

This clone has a handful of counts. The J gene is TRBJ2-3, the V gene TRBV5-4; no clear D gene. Germline CDR1 reads SGHNT; CDR2 reads YYREEE (reference sequence). The V end was cut by 4 bases, the J end by 1 base, with 13 bases between. This CDR3 comprises 15 residues. CDR3 residues: CASSPFGDGTDTQYF. CDR3 coding DNA: TGTGCCAGCAGCCCCTTTGGGGATGGCACAGATACGCAGTATTTT.

Only one count was recorded for this clone. The J gene is TRBJ1-2, the V gene TRBV10-3; the D is unclear. CDR1 and CDR2 (germline): ENHRY, SYGVKD. Trimming stripped 10 bases from V and 6 bases from J, with 21 bases between. The CDR3 is made up of 14 amino acids. The CDR3 sequence is CASTQGLSRNGYTF. In DNA form, the CDR3 reads TGTGCCAGCACCCAAGGTCTATCGCGTAATGGCTACACCTTC.

The chain links TRBV11-2 to TRBJ2-1; D is perhaps TRBD2 (7 bases). Trimming cost V 5 bases and J 4 bases, with 21 bases left between them. CDR3 length: 17 amino acids. Germline loops: CDR1 SGHAT, CDR2 FQNNGV. Written as DNA, the CDR3 is TGTGCCAGCAGCCCATTGGGGGGGGCGCCCCGATACAATGAGCAGTTCTTC. Its protein product is CASSPLGGAPRYNEQFF.

This chain connects TRBV10-3 to TRBJ2-3; maybe TRBD1 (5 bases). CDR3 length: 15 amino acids. V was clipped by 1 base and J by 6 bases, with 14 bases between them. CDR1 is ENHRY and CDR2 is SYGVKD in the germline V gene. The CDR3 here is CAISELADAGDTQYF. In DNA form, the CDR3 reads TGTGCCATCAGTGAGTTAGCTGACGCAGGGGATACGCAGTATTTT.

The chain links TRBV30 to TRBJ1-3; D remains unclear. V lost 2 bases to trimming and J lost 3 bases, with 5 bases between them. In germline, CDR1 is GTSNPN, CDR2 SVGIG (reference sequence). The CDR3 is 12 amino acids. As DNA, the CDR3 is TGTGCCTGGAGTCCCCATGGAAACACCATATATTTT. Translating it yields CAWSPHGNTIYF.

This clone was picked up one time. The V gene is TRBV10-3, the J gene TRBJ2-3, with D unresolved. V was cut by 6 bases and J by 2 bases, with 6 bases left in between. CDR1 ENHRY and CDR2 SYGVKD come from the germline V gene. This CDR3 region has 12 residues. The CDR3 sequence: CAIRANTDTQYF. CDR3 coding DNA: TGTGCCATCAGGGCGAACACAGATACGCAGTATTTT.

The chain couples TRBV10-2 to TRBJ2-1; D is ambiguous. The V end was cut by 1 base, the J end by 4 bases, with 14 bases between. The CDR3 loop spans 16 amino acids. Germline V gene data show CDR1 as WSHSY and CDR2 as SAAADI. The CDR3 loop is CASSEFSGERYNEQFF. In DNA, the CDR3 is TGCGCCAGCAGTGAGTTTAGTGGCGAACGATACAATGAGCAGTTCTTC.

Here the CDR3 reads CASSLGSDARRYEQYF. CDR3 DNA: TGCGCCAGCAGCTTGGGGTCGGACGCCCGCCGGTACGAGCAGTACTTC. The chain combines TRBV5-1 with TRBJ2-7; D unresolved. The length of the CDR3 is 16 residues. V lost 0 bases to trimming and J lost 4 bases, with 17 bases between them. Germline CDR1 and CDR2: SGHRS and YFSETQ.

The rearrangement uses TRBV13 and TRBJ2-5; unclear D gene. CDR1 PRHDT and CDR2 FYEKMQ come from the germline V gene (reference sequence). V dropped 5 bases and J dropped 2 bases, with 12 bases sitting between them. CDR3 length equals 14 residues. DNA for the CDR3: TGTGCCAGCAGCACCTTAGCCCTTCAAGAGACCCAGTACTTC. It translates to CASSTLALQETQYF. Full variable domain (remainder filled in from reference TRBV13 and TRBJ2-5): AAGVIQSPRHLIKEKRETATLKCYPIPRHDTVYWYQQGPGQDPQFLISFYEKMQSDKGSIPDRFSAQQFSDYHSELNMSSLELGDSALYFCASSTLALQETQYFGPGTRLLVL.

In its sample, this clone was seen once. The chain joins TRBV5-1 to TRBJ1-1; no reliable D call. The CDR3 has 14 residues. Trimming removed 0 bases at V and 0 bases at J, with 6 bases between. Germline V CDR1 and CDR2: SGHRS, YFSETQ. DNA of the CDR3: TGCGCCAGCAGCTTGGAATTCTTGAACACTGAAGCTTTCTTT. Translated, it gives CASSLEFLNTEAFF.